A single sample gave rise to the 12 T cell receptor beta chains below, sequenced in a study of beta chain features in type 1 diabetes. No antigen is known for these receptors. General study findings and limits: A moderate, significant TCRB CDR3 shortening appeared in type 1 diabetes across four CD4+ subsets.

Every isolated RNA sample was fully reverse transcribed, so sequencing captured expressed TCRB transcripts. Method: immunoSEQ multiplex PCR; TCRdb's copy keeps in-frame clones and lacks some. This table holds some 280,000 clones, 13% to 15% found once. The sequencing input was naive CD4+ T cells from blood. These receptor sequences come from a man aged 25 to 45 with type 1 diabetes.

This clone was recorded a few times. V usage is TRBV7-2 and J usage is TRBJ2-5; possibly TRBD1 for D (6 bases). Germline V gene lookup returns CDR1 SGHTA and CDR2 FQGNSA. The CDR3 consists of 13 residues. V lost 5 bases and J lost 5, with 12 bases in between. CDR3 DNA: TGTGCCAGCAGCCGTACAGGGCGGGAGACCCAGTACTTC. It yields the protein CASSRTGRETQYF.

V gene TRBV27 combines with J gene TRBJ1-2, with 8 positions matching TRBD1. V lost 7 bases and J lost 4; bases outside the gene matches: 11. Germline V gene data show CDR1 as MNHEY and CDR2 as SMNVEV (reference sequence). The CDR3 length is 15 residues. The CDR3 coding sequence is TGTGCCAGCACCTCGAGCCTGGGACAGGTCTATGGCTACACCTTC. Its translation: CASTSSLGQVYGYTF.

This clone was observed a few times. The chain is built from TRBV7-2 and TRBJ2-3; D is ambiguous. The CDR3 spans 12 residues. Trimming removed 5 bases at V and 6 bases at J, with 9 bases between. CDR1 SGHTA and CDR2 FQGNSA come from the germline V gene. The CDR3 is CASSLYGDTQYF. The CDR3 nucleotides are TGTGCCAGCAGCCTCTACGGGGATACGCAGTATTTT.

This clone came up once. V is TRBV18 and J is TRBJ2-5; possible D gene TRBD2, 7 bases. The CDR3 extends over 16 amino acids. Trimming left V 2 bases short and J 2 bases short, with 15 bases between. Germline assignment: CDR1 KGHSH and CDR2 LQKENI. Here the CDR3 reads CASSPSQGRGQETQYF. CDR3 bases: TGTGCCAGCTCACCATCCCAGGGGCGGGGGCAAGAGACCCAGTACTTC.

This clone has only a few counts. The rearrangement uses TRBV6-6 and TRBJ1-1, with D uncertain. Germline V gene data show CDR1 as MNHNY and CDR2 as SVGAGI (reference sequence). The length of the CDR3 is 15 residues. V was trimmed by 0 bases and J by 0 bases, leaving 8 bases between them. The CDR3, as DNA: TGTGCCAGCAGTTACTCGAGCCAAATGAACACTGAAGCTTTCTTT. Protein product: CASSYSSQMNTEAFF.

This chain joins TRBV6-5 and TRBJ2-7; TRBD1 might be the D (6 bases). CDR1 is MNHEY, CDR2 SVGAGI, per germline. There are 12 residues in the CDR3. Trimming took off 6 bases at V and 2 bases at J, with 8 bases between the two ends. CDR3 in amino acids: CASRTGTYEQYF. CDR3 sequence (DNA): TGTGCCAGCAGGACAGGCACCTACGAGCAGTACTTC.

This clone was counted a few times. This chain uses TRBV27 with TRBJ1-1, with 9 nucleotides matching TRBD1. The V gene's germline CDR1 is MNHEY and CDR2 SMNVEV (reference sequence). V gave up 6 bases and J gave up 1 base; unmatched junction bases: 6. This CDR3 is built from 15 residues. The DNA for the CDR3 is TGTGCCAGCAGCCCACACAGGGGGCGGAACACTGAAGCTTTCTTT. Translating it yields CASSPHRGRNTEAFF.

This clone was picked up a small number of times. V and J are TRBV7-2 and TRBJ2-2; possibly TRBD1 for D (5 bases). Trimming took 2 bases from V and 1 from J, leaving 5 bases between them. Per the germline V gene, CDR1 is SGHTA and CDR2 is FQGNSA. The CDR3 length is 14 residues. The CDR3 is CASSLRGNTGELFF. The CDR3, as DNA: TGTGCCAGCAGCTTAAGGGGGAACACCGGGGAGCTGTTTTTT.

The chain employs TRBV4-1 and TRBJ2-1, with 8 bases that match TRBD2. CDR3 size: 16 residues. V shed 4 bases and J 5 bases; nucleotides not matched to a gene: 10. Germline V gene lookup returns CDR1 MGHRA and CDR2 YSYEKL. The CDR3 loop reads CASSRTAGVSHNEQFF. CDR3 nucleotides: TGCGCCAGCAGCCGAACAGCGGGAGTGTCCCACAATGAGCAGTTCTTC.

This clone was counted only a few times. V usage is TRBV4-1 and J usage is TRBJ2-7; the match to TRBD1 covers 8 bases. The trim removed 1 base at V and 0 bases at J, leaving 5 bases unmatched. CDR3 length: 16 residues. Germline CDR1 and CDR2: MGHRA and YSYEKL. The CDR3 DNA sequence: TGCGCCAGCAGCCAAGGAGCAGGGGGCTACTCCTACGAGCAGTACTTC. Its translation: CASSQGAGGYSYEQYF.

This chain uses TRBV29-1 with TRBJ2-7; 10 nucleotides align to TRBD2. The CDR3 contains 16 residues. Germline assignment: CDR1 SQVTM and CDR2 ANQGSEA. The V segment lost 7 bases and the J segment 3 bases; nucleotides outside the gene matches: 15. The CDR3 DNA reads TGCAGCGCAGAAGATAGCGGGAGGAGGGGCCACTACGAGCAGTACTTC. Translation: CSAEDSGRRGHYEQYF.

This clone was counted between two and nine times. The V call is TRBV9, the J call TRBJ1-1, with D unclear. Germline V gene lookup returns CDR1 SGDLS and CDR2 YYNGEE. Trimming pared 0 bases from V and 3 bases from J, leaving 9 bases between. This CDR3 region has 14 residues. CDR3 sequence: CASSVGGVHTEAFF. The CDR3 DNA reads as TGTGCCAGCAGCGTAGGCGGGGTACACACTGAAGCTTTCTTT. Based on the CDR3 plus reference TRBV9 and TRBJ1-1, the full variable domain is DSGVTQTPKHLITATGQRVTLRCSPRSGDLSVYWYQQSLDQGLQFLIQYYNGEERAKGNILERFSAQQFPDLHSELNLSSLELGDSALYFCASSVGGVHTEAFFGQGTRLTVV.